Listed below are T cell receptor beta chains from one sample, sequenced in a study of cytomegalovirus exposure and HLA in healthy donors. Assay used: immunoSEQ multiplex PCR; TCRdb lists only in-frame clones, some missing. Here the sample spans 180,000 or so clones, roughly 74% being singletons. Sample: PBMCs. The receptors derive from a female donor in good health and CMV-seronegative. CDR3s include the opening cysteine and the closing phenylalanine or tryptophan.

>TRBV7-9
CSSSLGDRVGYEQYF
>TRBV5-5
CASSLPGKVNEQFF
>TRBV28
CASSFPQGNQPQHF
>TRBV27
CASTPREGNYGYTF
>TRBV11-2
CASSLRRGWKDTEAFF
>TRBV9
CASSVAWTGLDYGYTF
>TRBV6-1
CASSENWQGITQYF
>TRBV19
CASSIEAGRYYEQYF
>TRBV29-1
CSVGTPGVYGYTF
>TRBV29-1
CSAHPPPGFKLTDTQYF
>TRBV7-2
CASSWGAGGRYEQYF
>TRBV7-9
CASSLNRGTDTQYF
>TRBV9
CASSATPGQGYTGELFF
>TRBV14
CASSQDGGPFKLNTEAFF
>TRBV7-9
CASSPDRTNTEAFF
>TRBV21-1
CASSKVGETGIDF
>TRBV5-1
CASSLWDTSNEKLFF
>TRBV19
CASSSGTSVYNEQFF
>TRBV5-1
CASSYGTGLGEKLFF
>TRBV6-6
CASTETELNYGYTF
>TRBV29-1
CSVTMTENEQFF
>TRBV5-4
CASSWGTSGQETQYF
>TRBV18
CASSPGLAENIQYF
>TRBV11-3
CARLAGGFSYEQYF
>TRBV6-4
CASSERDSGSYEQYF
>TRBV7-6
CASSSGQGGPYEQYF
>TRBV5-4
CASSSWGVINSPLHF
>TRBV28
CASRTPRGIYEQYF
>TRBV14
CASSLIGPWGAEAFF
>TRBV15
CATSRDPQGGFAGELFF
>TRBV10-3
CATNQGGITDTQYF
>TRBV4-3
CASSQDAGAGYQPQHF
>TRBV14
CASSPRVVSYEQYF
>TRBV9
CASSVVNQGARTEAFF
>TRBV30
CAWSVSGYEQYF
>TRBV5-1
CASSEFAGANVLTF
>TRBV19
CASKGTDADATNEKLFF
>TRBV9
CASSGGHQNTEAFF
>TRBV27
CASSQERGRYNSPLHF
>TRBV4-2
CASRPGQGTGELFF
>TRBV7-6
CASSLGQGLNSPLHF
>TRBV5-1
CASSLVLEAFGGGAREQYF
>TRBV19
CASSPLAGVSSYEQYF
>TRBV6-6
CASSYGVAGAYEQYF
>TRBV27
CASSPYPPRLAGANVLTF
>TRBV7-2
CASSSLLASGELFF
>TRBV15
CATSRDSGQTYEQYF
>TRBV5-1
CASSSPRVPYEQYF
>TRBV6-6
CASSHRGGRSYNEQFF
>TRBV7-9
CASSPWRERGADTQYF
>TRBV7-3
CASSKNGGTNEKLFF
>TRBV30
CAWSVTSGGQGTQYF
>TRBV11-2
CASSLASGGRNEKLFF
>TRBV18
CASSPKIEGTGELFF
>TRBV7-9
CSSSPRPQGNEQFF